This T cell receptor (beta chain) originates from a study of shared clonotypes between healthy human individuals. Study overall: Used for every donor were three CD4 naive, three CD4 memory, two CD8 naive and one CD8 memory plate. Whole-study findings and limits: Generation probability values for non-shared clonotypes were lower than those for clonotypes shared by all four donors. The naive CD4 repertoires of a few donors were compared, and about 5% of clonotypes were shared. Naive subsets typically showed greater estimated richness than memory subsets.

This clone showed up just once. As yet, its antigen is unknown. Libraries were prepared by immunoSEQ multiplex PCR; TCRdb keeps only in-frame clonotypes and omits some of them. The data contain some 1.1 million clones, approximately 80% of them singletons. The TCR was taken from a man aged 18 to 29 in good health. Some clones in this sample may be carry-over from other donors' samples. Source material: memory CD4+ T cells from PBMCs. Noted subset: CD45RA-negative fraction.

Here the CDR3 reads CASSYRQGIGELFF. The DNA of the CDR3 is TGTGCCAGCAGTTACCGACAGGGGATCGGGGAGCTGTTTTTT. This rearrangement joins TRBV6-5 to TRBJ2-2; 8 bases are a match to TRBD1. The CDR3 contains 14 residues. V lost 2 bases and J lost 7; bases outside the gene matches: 3. Germline CDR1 MNHEY, CDR2 SVGAGI.